Described below is a single TCR beta chain sequence and its context. This clonotype was recorded at least ten times. Its antigen target is currently unknown. One base away there is no much larger clone; base qualities are not given. The sample originates from a study of glioma-infiltrating T cells listed by TCRdb under 2016. Regarding the complete study: Low-grade gliomas were WHO grade II oligodendrogliomas or astrocytomas, and glioblastomas were WHO grade IV tumors sampled at initial rather than recurrent diagnosis. Dexamethasone was administered to glioma patients for six or fewer days before surgery. The sequencing target for blood libraries was roughly 4- to 10-fold coverage of 950,000 to 1,000,000 peripheral T cells. The study sequenced TCR alpha- and beta-chain repertoires from glioma tissue, from non-neoplastic brain tissue and from matched peripheral blood mononuclear cells. To measure divergence between tissue and blood T-cell populations, each tissue-infiltrating repertoire was compared with the peripheral blood repertoire of the same patient. Three low-grade glioma patients, about eight primary glioblastoma patients and three non-glioma patients contributing non-neoplastic brain tissue were included in the paired cohort. The study at large found these results: Patients with low tissue-blood divergence were marked by a signature set of shared blood CDR3 motifs, and that set was depleted in highly divergent patients. Group comparisons were based on small numbers of patients: three non-neoplastic, three low-grade glioma and about 8 glioblastoma patients. VJ-independent divergence between tissue and blood was lower than expected in non-neoplastic patients but higher than expected in all gliomas, particularly low-grade gliomas. Very few CDR3 sequences were found to be shared between tissue and blood, and this scarcity was attributed to high CDR3 diversity and limited sampling.

Immediately after resection, surgical brain or tumor specimens were cryofrozen in liquid nitrogen, and peripheral blood cells were collected at the same time. V drops 3 bases and J drops 2 bases, leaving 9 bases in between. From the cysteine through the phenylalanine, the CDR3 covers 14 amino acids. The CDR3 DNA has 42 bases and is translated from base 1. Looking up the germline V gene (reference sequence) yields CDR1 MNHEY and CDR2 SMNVEV. TCR alpha and beta CDR3 regions were amplified with the iRepertoire nested amplicon-rescue multiplex PCR (arm-PCR) platform from RNA. The input for one-step reverse transcription and amplification was 100-400 ng of either tissue mRNA or PBMC total RNA. Following bead purification, Illumina adapters were added through a secondary multiplex PCR, and the libraries were then gel-purified between 200 and 400 bp. Internal 6-nucleotide barcodes were carried by the libraries and were used for demultiplexing. Sequencing of libraries was performed on an Illumina MiSeq with 2x220 or 2x250 nucleotide paired-end reads. In the paper's pipeline: Paired reads were merged with FLASH 1.2.11 and aligned to the GRCh37 human genome with BWA-MEM before extracting TRA and TRB reads. An IMGT-derived reference of cassette sequences and CDR3 motifs, with pseudogenes included, was used for V and J assignment. Three-frame translation of reads was performed, and productive CDR3s were defined as those with a C...FGXG motif and no stop codons. A clonotype was defined as a unique combination of a V-J cassette pair and a CDR3 amino acid sequence. Reads were filtered by Hamming distance, thresholded by each sample's sequence error rate in mapped regions. TCRdb redid the processing of the public reads, applying fastp at Q25 and MiXCR, and retained in-frame beta chains. Rows are unified per CDR3 protein, each entry keeping the most common DNA and genes. The V and J calls follow TCRdb's processing rather than the paper's. The sample table shows about 410,000 distinct CDR3 sequences, and roughly two fifths are seen once. The top ten constitute approximately 12% of the sample.

The rearranged chain carries TRBV27 and TRBJ2-3; 5 matching bases give a weak D call of TRBD1. The specimen sequenced was glioma tissue, nonneoplastic brain tissue, or PBMCs (not recorded which). This sequence originates from a human donor with low-grade glioma or glioblastoma, undergoing nonglioma brain surgery, or in good health (not recorded which). The sequence in DNA is TGTGCCAGCAGTTTCCAGGGTTACACAGATACGCAGTATTTT. The resulting protein is CASSFQGYTDTQYF.